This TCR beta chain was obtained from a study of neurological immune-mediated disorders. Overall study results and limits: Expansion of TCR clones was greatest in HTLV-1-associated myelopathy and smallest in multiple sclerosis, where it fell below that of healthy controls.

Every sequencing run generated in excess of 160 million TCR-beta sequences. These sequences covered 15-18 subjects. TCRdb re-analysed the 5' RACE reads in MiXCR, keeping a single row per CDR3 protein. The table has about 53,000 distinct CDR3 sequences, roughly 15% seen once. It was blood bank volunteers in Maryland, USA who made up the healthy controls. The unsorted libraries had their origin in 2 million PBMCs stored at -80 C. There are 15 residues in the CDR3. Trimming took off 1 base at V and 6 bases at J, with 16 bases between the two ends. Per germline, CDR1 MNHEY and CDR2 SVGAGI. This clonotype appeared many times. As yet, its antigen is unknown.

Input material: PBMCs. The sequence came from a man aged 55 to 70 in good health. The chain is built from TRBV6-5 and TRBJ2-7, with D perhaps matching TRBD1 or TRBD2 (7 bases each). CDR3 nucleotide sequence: TGTGCCAGCAGTTACTTCCTAGACAGGGAGGGCGAGCAGTACTTC. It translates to CASSYFLDREGEQYF.